A selection of T cell receptor beta chains follows, all from one sample in a study of blood T cell repertoires in COVID-19. TCRdb's copy holds only in-frame clones and misses some; the assay was immunoSEQ multiplex PCR. The repertoire consists of fewer than 700,000 clones, with approximately 88% occurring once and the leading ten covering around 8%. The sequenced material came from peripheral blood. The receptors derive from a woman aged 45-65 years with COVID-19, enrolled during active disease. The CDR3 runs from the conserved cysteine through the conserved F or W. D genes are given only for firm matches. For some rows the clone size is stated as once, few or many, or as a class when expanded; others skip it.

abundance,v_gene,d_gene,j_gene,CDR3aa,CDR3nt
few,TRBV6-5,NA,TRBJ1-1,CASRLRGNTEAFF,TGTGCCAGCAGATTAAGGGGTAACACTGAAGCTTTCTTT
NA,TRBV27,TRBD1,TRBJ1-2,CASGDRTYGYTF,TGTGCCAGCGGGGACAGGACTTATGGCTACACCTTC
NA,TRBV5-1,TRBD2,TRBJ2-3,CASSTGGSGATDTQYF,TGCGCCAGCAGCACCGGCGGCAGCGGGGCAACAGATACGCAGTATTTT
NA,TRBV9,TRBD2,TRBJ2-2,CASSVTGGPTGELFF,TGTGCCAGCAGCGTAACGGGGGGGCCGACCGGGGAGCTGTTTTTT
NA,TRBV6-5,TRBD1,TRBJ1-1,CASTRSGQGNTEAFF,TGTGCCAGCACTCGGTCTGGACAGGGGAACACTGAAGCTTTCTTT
NA,TRBV29-1,NA,TRBJ1-2,CSVEQGNGDYGYTF,TGCAGCGTTGAACAGGGGAACGGGGACTATGGCTACACCTTC
NA,TRBV6-5,TRBD2,TRBJ2-1,CATHYGGGQNEQFF,TGTGCCACCCACTACGGCGGGGGGCAGAATGAGCAGTTCTTC
few,TRBV30,TRBD2,TRBJ2-7,CAWSRGEGPSSSYEQYF,TGTGCCTGGAGTCGGGGGGAGGGCCCTTCGAGCTCCTACGAGCAGTACTTC
NA,TRBV19,NA,TRBJ1-6,CASSPSGMGGNSPLHF,TGTGCCAGTAGTCCGTCCGGGATGGGTGGAAATTCACCCCTCCACTTT
NA,TRBV6-5,NA,TRBJ1-5,CATRGVGQPQHF,TGTGCCACCAGGGGAGTGGGTCAGCCCCAGCATTTT
once,TRBV27,NA,TRBJ2-3,CASSLSQGSGTQYF,TGTGCCAGCAGTTTATCCCAGGGTTCGGGTACGCAGTATTTT
NA,TRBV27,TRBD1,TRBJ1-6,CASNNGTGVDSPLHF,TGTGCCAGCAATAATGGGACAGGGGTCGATTCACCCCTCCACTTT
NA,TRBV2,NA,TRBJ1-6,CASTSLLSYNSPLHF,TGTGCCAGCACCTCACTGCTATCCTATAATTCACCCCTCCACTTT
NA,TRBV6-1,NA,TRBJ2-7,CASSEELTYEQYF,TGTGCCAGCAGTGAGGAGTTAACCTACGAGCAGTACTTC
NA,TRBV7-8,TRBD1,TRBJ1-3,CASSRSRDRTATIYF,TGTGCCAGCAGCCGCAGCCGGGACAGGACCGCCACCATATATTTT
NA,TRBV18,NA,TRBJ1-4,CASSPPETDNEKLFF,TGTGCCAGCTCACCACCTGAGACAGATAATGAAAAACTGTTTTTT
NA,TRBV18,TRBD2,TRBJ2-7,CASSPTSGGAGEQYF,TGTGCCAGCTCACCGACTAGCGGGGGGGCGGGAGAGCAGTACTTC
NA,TRBV5-1,TRBD2,TRBJ2-7,CASSISSGDYEQYF,TGCGCCAGCAGCATTTCTAGCGGGGATTACGAGCAGTACTTC
NA,TRBV24-1,NA,TRBJ1-2,CATSDSRQGRDYGYTF,TGTGCCACCAGTGATTCAAGGCAGGGGAGGGACTATGGCTACACCTTC
NA,TRBV2,TRBD1,TRBJ1-1,CASRRGQPNTEAFF,TGTGCCAGCAGAAGGGGACAGCCGAACACTGAAGCTTTCTTT
NA,TRBV3-1/TRBV3-2,TRBD1,TRBJ1-1,CASSLRTGGEAFF,TGTGCCAGCAGTCTCCGGACAGGGGGTGAAGCTTTCTTT
NA,TRBV20-1,NA,TRBJ1-2,CSARDSRRGEKGYTF,TGCAGTGCTCGTGACAGCCGTCGTGGGGAGAAGGGCTACACCTTC
NA,TRBV30,NA,TRBJ1-1,CAWSLNYRASREAFF,TGTGCCTGGAGTTTGAATTACAGGGCGAGCCGTGAAGCTTTCTTT
NA,TRBV29-1,NA,TRBJ1-1,CSADEGMNTEAFF,TGCAGCGCTGATGAGGGAATGAACACTGAAGCTTTCTTT
NA,TRBV6-5,TRBD1,TRBJ1-5,CASNPDRDQPQHF,TGTGCCAGCAATCCTGACAGGGATCAGCCCCAGCATTTT
NA,TRBV19,TRBD1,TRBJ1-1,CASTLTGGNTEAFF,TGTGCCAGTACCCTGACAGGGGGGAACACTGAAGCTTTCTTT
NA,TRBV5-1,NA,TRBJ2-7,CASSSGLRGAYEQYF,TGCGCCAGCAGCTCCGGACTACGCGGGGCCTACGAGCAGTACTTC
NA,TRBV7-2,TRBD1,TRBJ2-7,CASSFRQGGYEQYF,TGTGCCAGCAGCTTTCGACAGGGTGGCTACGAGCAGTACTTC
NA,TRBV10-3,TRBD1,TRBJ2-1,CAISGAHPGQIANEQFF,TGTGCCATCAGCGGAGCCCATCCGGGACAGATCGCCAATGAGCAGTTCTTC
NA,TRBV12-3/TRBV12-4,TRBD1,TRBJ2-7,CASNRQGSEQYF,TGTGCCAGCAATAGACAGGGGAGCGAGCAGTACTTC
NA,TRBV29-1,TRBD1,TRBJ1-1,CSADRGSEAFF,TGCAGCGCCGACAGGGGCTCTGAAGCTTTCTTT
few,TRBV5-5,NA,TRBJ2-1,CASSFGISYNEQFF,TGTGCCAGCAGCTTCGGGATCTCCTACAATGAGCAGTTCTTC
NA,TRBV29-1,NA,TRBJ2-6,CSVTTGSGANVLTF,TGCAGCGTTACAACAGGGTCTGGGGCCAACGTCCTGACTTTC
NA,TRBV6-5,NA,TRBJ1-6,CASSYLSRITSTPLHF,TGTGCCAGCAGTTACTTGAGCCGCATAACCTCTACACCCCTCCACTTT
NA,TRBV14,NA,TRBJ1-2,CASSPAAGLYGYTF,TGTGCCAGCAGCCCGGCGGCAGGACTTTATGGCTACACCTTC
NA,TRBV6-6,NA,TRBJ2-2,CASSRDTTGELFF,TGTGCCAGCAGCCGGGACACCACCGGGGAGCTGTTTTTT
NA,TRBV12-2,NA,TRBJ1-6,CASRPPRGNNSPLHF,TGTGCAAGTCGCCCCCCGCGAGGGAATAATTCACCCCTCCACTTT
once,TRBV6-1,NA,TRBJ2-1,CASSEFGLNEQFF,TGTGCCAGCAGTGAATTTGGCCTCAATGAGCAGTTCTTC
NA,TRBV28,TRBD2,TRBJ2-1,CASSLIAGYPEQFF,TGTGCCAGCAGTTTAATAGCGGGGTATCCTGAGCAGTTCTTC
NA,TRBV10-3,TRBD1,TRBJ2-7,CAISETPGTALSYEQYF,TGTGCCATCAGTGAAACTCCCGGGACAGCACTATCCTACGAGCAGTACTTC
NA,TRBV18,NA,TRBJ1-1,CASSPGQANTEAFF,TGTGCCAGCTCACCAGGGCAGGCGAACACTGAAGCTTTCTTT
NA,TRBV11-1,NA,TRBJ2-3,CASSVGDYDTQYF,TGTGCCAGCAGTGTCGGGGATTACGATACGCAGTATTTT
NA,TRBV6-1,NA,TRBJ1-2,CASSTTGNYGYTF,TGTGCCAGCAGCACGACAGGCAACTATGGCTACACCTTC
NA,TRBV2,NA,TRBJ1-4,CASGEEGEKLFF,TGTGCCAGTGGGGAGGAGGGTGAAAAACTGTTTTTT
NA,TRBV29-1,NA,TRBJ1-2,CSAQDILNYGYTF,TGCAGCGCCCAGGATATCTTGAACTATGGCTACACCTTC
NA,TRBV28,NA,TRBJ1-5,CASRRRDRSQPQHF,TGTGCCTCCCGGCGGAGGGATAGGAGTCAGCCCCAGCATTTT
NA,TRBV30,TRBD1,TRBJ1-1,CAWSGDRKNTEAFF,TGTGCCTGGAGTGGGGACAGGAAAAACACTGAAGCTTTCTTT
NA,TRBV28,TRBD1,TRBJ2-3,CASSPTGGRSDTQYF,TGTGCCAGCAGCCCGACAGGGGGTAGGTCAGATACGCAGTATTTT